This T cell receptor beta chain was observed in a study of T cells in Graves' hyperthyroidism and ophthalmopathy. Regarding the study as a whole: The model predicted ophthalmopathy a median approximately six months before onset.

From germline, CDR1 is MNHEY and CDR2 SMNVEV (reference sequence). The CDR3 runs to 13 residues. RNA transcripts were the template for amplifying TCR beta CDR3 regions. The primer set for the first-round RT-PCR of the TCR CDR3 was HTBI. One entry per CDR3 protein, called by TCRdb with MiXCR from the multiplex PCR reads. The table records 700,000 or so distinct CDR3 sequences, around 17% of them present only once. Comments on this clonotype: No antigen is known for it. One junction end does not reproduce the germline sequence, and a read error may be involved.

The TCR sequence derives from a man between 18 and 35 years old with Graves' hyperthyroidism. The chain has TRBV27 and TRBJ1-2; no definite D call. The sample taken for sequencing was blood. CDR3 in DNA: TGTGCCAGCAGTTTCGGAGCTAACTATGGCTGCACCTTC. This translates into CASSFGANYGCTF.